This TCR beta chain derives from a study of blood T cell repertoires in COVID-19. At the level of the study: Sites in the United States, Italy and Spain provided acute and convalescent COVID-19 samples.

Authors' methods: Researchers report that nucleated cell counts were estimated from reference gene primer amplification. Using immunoSEQ multiplex PCR, the repertoire was profiled, and TCRdb retains in-frame clones only, with some absent. For V, J and clone size, that table is used; D and trimming come from the DNA. The sample has over 45,000 clones, 75% to 90% seen once; the top ten hold roughly an eighth. Per germline, CDR1 SGHRS and CDR2 YFSETQ. The ends lost 4 bases at V and 0 bases at J; junction bases unmatched: 3. The length of the CDR3 is 14 residues. The clonotype was recovered from a woman aged 60 to 75 with active COVID-19. The chain links TRBV5-1 to TRBJ1-1, with TRBD1 matching over 7 bases. The specimen sequenced was peripheral blood. CDR3 sequence reads: CASSKGQMNTEAFF. The CDR3 DNA follows: TGCGCCAGCAGCAAGGGACAGATGAACACTGAAGCTTTCTTT.